This TCR beta chain appears in the sequencing data of a study of blood T cell repertoires in COVID-19. Study-level information: Acute and convalescent COVID-19 specimens originated in the United States, Italy and Spain. T cells, B-cell-depleted T cells, or PBMCs provided the cDNA or gDNA that served as material.

This clone showed up just once. In the original processing: Using reference gene primer amplification, nucleated cell counts were estimated. The table came from immunoSEQ multiplex PCR; TCRdb's copy has only in-frame clones and leaves some out. That table furnishes V, J and clone size, whereas the DNA furnished D and trimming. The sample has about 100,000 clones; 80% to 95% are singletons. Trimming shortened V by 1 base and J by 3 bases, and 13 bases separated the two germline ends. The CDR3 loop spans 15 amino acids. Germline CDR1 is SGHDT and CDR2 is YYEEEE. The sequence was obtained from a man aged 65 to 79 with acute or convalescent COVID-19. The J gene is TRBJ2-5, the V gene TRBV5-6, with D possibly matching TRBD2 (6 bases). Sequenced input: peripheral blood. CDR3 nucleotide sequence: TGTGCCAGCAGCTTGAGTAGCGGCGGGGAAGAGACCCAGTACTTC. It encodes CASSLSSGGEETQYF.